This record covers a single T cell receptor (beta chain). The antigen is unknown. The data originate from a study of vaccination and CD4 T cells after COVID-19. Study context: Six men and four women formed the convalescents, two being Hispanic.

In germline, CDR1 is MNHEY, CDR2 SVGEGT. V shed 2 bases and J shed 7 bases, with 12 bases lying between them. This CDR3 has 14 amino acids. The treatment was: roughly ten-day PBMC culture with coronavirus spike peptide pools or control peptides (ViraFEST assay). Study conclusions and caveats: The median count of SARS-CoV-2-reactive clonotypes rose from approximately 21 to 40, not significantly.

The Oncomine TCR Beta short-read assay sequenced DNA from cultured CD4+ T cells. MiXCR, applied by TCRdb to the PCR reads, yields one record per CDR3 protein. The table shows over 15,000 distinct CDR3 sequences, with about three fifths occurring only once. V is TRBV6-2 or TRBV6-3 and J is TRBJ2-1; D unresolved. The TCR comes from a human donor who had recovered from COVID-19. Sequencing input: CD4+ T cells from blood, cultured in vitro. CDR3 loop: CASSYIPRRNEQFF. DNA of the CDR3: TGTGCCAGCAGTTACATTCCTCGTAGGAATGAGCAGTTCTTC.